This T cell receptor (beta chain) is from a study of CD8 T cells in ankylosing spondylitis. Study results and limitations: Reportedly, matched ankylosing spondylitis synovial fluid was significantly enriched for disease-linked clones. A TCR beta motif of fewer than ten highly homologous variants seemed to mark ankylosing spondylitis blood. Earlier studies detected some motif variants in reactive arthritis synovial fluid and blood. The disease-linked clones had a CD8+ phenotype and low blood frequencies.

There are 17 residues in the CDR3. V shed 3 bases, J shed 7 bases, and the junction held 10 bases outside the gene matches. Germline CDR1 LGHDT, CDR2 YNNKEL (reference sequence). To note about this clonotype: Antigen specificity is unknown.

Quantitative 5'-RACE with molecular barcodes was used to make the TCR beta libraries. TCRdb itself ran the 5' RACE reads through MiXCR, one entry per CDR3 protein. The sample has about 400,000 distinct CDR3 sequences; around 20% are singletons. The chain couples TRBV3-1 to TRBJ2-2; 11 bases line up with TRBD2. The receptor was derived from a male donor with ankylosing spondylitis. Specimen: blood, either unsorted or a sorted T cell fraction (not recorded which). The CDR3 bases are TGTGCCAGCAGCCAGGGACTAGCGGCAAGAAGGGGCGGGGAGCTGTTTTTT. Translation: CASSQGLAARRGGELFF.